This is a list of T cell receptor beta chains from one sample in a study of blood T cell repertoires in COVID-19. Sequenced by immunoSEQ multiplex PCR; TCRdb stores in-frame clones only, minus some. This table has a few hundred thousand clones, more than 75% appearing once. Sequencing input: PBMCs or T cells enriched from blood (not recorded which). The receptors were gathered from a man in his forties or fifties in a cohort exposed to, infected with or recovered from COVID-19 (not recorded which). CDR3s include the opening cysteine and the closing phenylalanine or tryptophan. D genes are given only for firm matches. Where a row states a size, it is once, few, many or the class of an expanded clone; other rows omit it.

V gene: TRBV6-5; clone size: NA; J gene: TRBJ2-7; D gene: TRBD2; CDR3 protein: CASSTAGARGDEQYF; CDR3 DNA: TGTGCCAGCAGCACAGCGGGAGCGCGTGGGGACGAGCAGTACTTC
V gene: TRBV7-2; clone size: NA; J gene: TRBJ2-5; D gene: TRBD2; CDR3 protein: CASSLGLAGGRRETQYF; CDR3 DNA: TGTGCCAGCAGCTTAGGCCTAGCGGGAGGCCGGAGGGAGACCCAGTACTTC
V gene: TRBV6-6; clone size: once; J gene: TRBJ1-4; D gene: TRBD1; CDR3 protein: CASSWEGQGIEKLFF; CDR3 DNA: TGTGCCAGCAGTTGGGAGGGACAGGGGATAGAAAAACTGTTTTTT
V gene: TRBV9; clone size: NA; J gene: TRBJ1-2; D gene: TRBD1; CDR3 protein: CASSVGGQGGYGYTF; CDR3 DNA: TGTGCCAGCAGCGTAGGGGGACAGGGTGGCTATGGCTACACCTTC
V gene: TRBV2; clone size: NA; J gene: TRBJ2-2; D gene: NA; CDR3 protein: CASGGYANTGELFF; CDR3 DNA: TGTGCCAGCGGCGGATACGCGAACACCGGGGAGCTGTTTTTT
V gene: TRBV3-1/TRBV3-2; clone size: NA; J gene: TRBJ1-2; D gene: NA; CDR3 protein: CASSQGLDLNYGYTF; CDR3 DNA: TGTGCCAGCAGCCAAGGTCTAGACCTAAACTATGGCTACACCTTC
V gene: TRBV6-4; clone size: NA; J gene: TRBJ2-5; D gene: TRBD1; CDR3 protein: CASKPTGGLAETQYF; CDR3 DNA: TGTGCCAGCAAGCCGACAGGGGGGTTAGCGGAGACCCAGTACTTC
V gene: TRBV7-9; clone size: NA; J gene: TRBJ2-7; D gene: NA; CDR3 protein: CASSTGQFYEQYF; CDR3 DNA: TGTGCCAGCAGCACCGGACAATTCTACGAGCAGTACTTC
V gene: TRBV5-1; clone size: NA; J gene: TRBJ2-7; D gene: TRBD2; CDR3 protein: CASSSLTSGTSYEQYF; CDR3 DNA: TGCGCCAGCAGCTCGCTTACTAGCGGGACCTCCTACGAGCAGTACTTC
V gene: TRBV30; clone size: NA; J gene: TRBJ2-7; D gene: NA; CDR3 protein: CAWSVRGSGSYEQYF; CDR3 DNA: TGTGCCTGGAGTGTACGGGGTAGTGGTTCTTACGAGCAGTACTTC
V gene: TRBV9; clone size: once; J gene: TRBJ2-3; D gene: TRBD1; CDR3 protein: CASSVGRGQGTTDTQYF; CDR3 DNA: TGTGCCAGCAGCGTAGGAAGGGGACAGGGTACGACAGATACGCAGTATTTT
V gene: TRBV28; clone size: once; J gene: TRBJ2-1; D gene: NA; CDR3 protein: CASSQTGNEQFF; CDR3 DNA: TGTGCCAGCAGCCAGACGGGAAATGAGCAGTTCTTC
V gene: TRBV27; clone size: NA; J gene: TRBJ2-7; D gene: TRBD1; CDR3 protein: CASSPQDRKREQYF; CDR3 DNA: TGTGCCAGCAGCCCTCAGGACAGGAAACGAGAGCAGTACTTC
V gene: TRBV25-1; clone size: NA; J gene: TRBJ1-5; D gene: NA; CDR3 protein: CASRDTLNTQPQHF; CDR3 DNA: TGTGCCAGTAGGGACACCCTGAATACTCAGCCCCAGCATTTT
V gene: TRBV27; clone size: NA; J gene: TRBJ2-7; D gene: TRBD2; CDR3 protein: CASSFGASGSYEQYF; CDR3 DNA: TGTGCCAGCAGTTTCGGAGCTAGCGGCTCCTACGAGCAGTACTTC
V gene: TRBV15; clone size: NA; J gene: TRBJ1-1; D gene: NA; CDR3 protein: CATSRDGGYLTEAFF; CDR3 DNA: TGTGCCACCAGCAGAGATGGAGGGTATTTAACTGAAGCTTTCTTT
V gene: TRBV18; clone size: NA; J gene: TRBJ2-7; D gene: TRBD1; CDR3 protein: CASSPLAGTGAEQYF; CDR3 DNA: TGTGCCAGCTCACCACTTGCTGGGACAGGCGCCGAGCAGTACTTC
V gene: TRBV5-1; clone size: NA; J gene: TRBJ1-2; D gene: TRBD1; CDR3 protein: CASSITGGNYGYTF; CDR3 DNA: TGCGCCAGCAGCATTACAGGGGGTAACTATGGCTACACCTTC
V gene: TRBV7-9; clone size: NA; J gene: TRBJ2-5; D gene: TRBD1; CDR3 protein: CASSPPTGTETQYF; CDR3 DNA: TGTGCCAGCAGCCCCCCGACAGGGACAGAGACCCAGTACTTC
V gene: TRBV27; clone size: NA; J gene: TRBJ1-1; D gene: TRBD1; CDR3 protein: CASNRRQGLMNTEAFF; CDR3 DNA: TGTGCCAGCAATCGCCGACAGGGGCTAATGAACACTGAAGCTTTCTTT
V gene: TRBV3-1/TRBV3-2; clone size: NA; J gene: TRBJ2-1; D gene: TRBD1; CDR3 protein: CASSQAGGYNEQFF; CDR3 DNA: TGTGCCAGCAGCCAAGCAGGGGGCTACAATGAGCAGTTCTTC
V gene: TRBV19; clone size: NA; J gene: TRBJ2-1; D gene: TRBD2; CDR3 protein: CASSRTSGSNYNEQFF; CDR3 DNA: TGTGCCAGTAGTAGAACTAGCGGGTCTAACTACAATGAGCAGTTCTTC
V gene: TRBV18; clone size: once; J gene: TRBJ2-5; D gene: TRBD2; CDR3 protein: CASSRLAGNQETQYF; CDR3 DNA: TGTGCCAGCTCACGCCTAGCGGGGAACCAAGAGACCCAGTACTTC
V gene: TRBV28; clone size: NA; J gene: TRBJ2-7; D gene: TRBD1; CDR3 protein: CASSPTGTGSYEQYF; CDR3 DNA: TGTGCCAGCAGTCCAACCGGGACAGGATCCTACGAGCAGTACTTC
V gene: TRBV29-1; clone size: NA; J gene: TRBJ2-1; D gene: NA; CDR3 protein: CSGQTAGVGEQFF; CDR3 DNA: TGCAGCGGACAGACGGCAGGGGTGGGTGAGCAGTTCTTC
V gene: TRBV10-3; clone size: NA; J gene: TRBJ2-7; D gene: TRBD1; CDR3 protein: CAISKPGQGDYEQYF; CDR3 DNA: TGTGCCATCAGTAAACCGGGACAGGGGGACTACGAGCAGTACTTC
V gene: TRBV9; clone size: once; J gene: TRBJ2-1; D gene: TRBD2; CDR3 protein: CASTPGLAGVHEQFF; CDR3 DNA: TGTGCCAGCACGCCGGGACTAGCGGGAGTCCATGAGCAGTTCTTC
V gene: TRBV3-1/TRBV3-2; clone size: NA; J gene: TRBJ2-1; D gene: NA; CDR3 protein: CASSQVVRYNEQFF; CDR3 DNA: TGTGCCAGCAGCCAAGTCGTCAGGTACAATGAGCAGTTCTTC
V gene: TRBV28; clone size: few; J gene: TRBJ1-2; D gene: NA; CDR3 protein: CASSSGPGLNYGYTF; CDR3 DNA: TGTGCCAGCAGTTCTGGGCCAGGGTTGAACTATGGCTACACCTTC
V gene: TRBV7-9; clone size: once; J gene: TRBJ1-1; D gene: TRBD1; CDR3 protein: CASSPRQGAATEAFF; CDR3 DNA: TGTGCCAGCAGCCCCAGACAGGGGGCGGCCACTGAAGCTTTCTTT
V gene: TRBV3-1/TRBV3-2; clone size: NA; J gene: TRBJ2-6; D gene: NA; CDR3 protein: CASRPRLLGANVLTF; CDR3 DNA: TGTGCCAGCAGGCCGCGGTTACTCGGGGCCAACGTCCTGACTTTC
V gene: TRBV6-6; clone size: few; J gene: TRBJ1-6; D gene: NA; CDR3 protein: CASSLTDSPLHF; CDR3 DNA: TGTGCCAGCAGCCTGACTGATAGTCCCCTCCACTTT
V gene: TRBV6-4; clone size: NA; J gene: TRBJ1-2; D gene: TRBD1; CDR3 protein: CASSEEDRGYGYTF; CDR3 DNA: TGTGCCAGCAGTGAAGAAGACAGGGGGTATGGCTACACCTTC
V gene: TRBV10-3; clone size: few; J gene: TRBJ2-7; D gene: TRBD1; CDR3 protein: CAISRTGIGSYEQYF; CDR3 DNA: TGTGCCATCAGTCGGACAGGGATCGGCTCCTACGAGCAGTACTTC
V gene: TRBV4-1; clone size: NA; J gene: TRBJ2-7; D gene: NA; CDR3 protein: CASSQARLGGYEQYF; CDR3 DNA: TGCGCCAGCAGCCAAGCCAGACTTGGGGGGTACGAGCAGTACTTC
V gene: TRBV19; clone size: NA; J gene: TRBJ2-1; D gene: TRBD2; CDR3 protein: CASSISGSWDEQFF; CDR3 DNA: TGTGCCAGTAGTATTAGCGGGAGTTGGGATGAGCAGTTCTTC
V gene: TRBV3-1/TRBV3-2; clone size: NA; J gene: TRBJ1-2; D gene: NA; CDR3 protein: CASSPRTASSGYTF; CDR3 DNA: TGTGCCAGCAGCCCTCGGACAGCATCAAGTGGCTACACCTTC
V gene: TRBV28; clone size: NA; J gene: TRBJ2-5; D gene: TRBD2; CDR3 protein: CASSQETSVKTQYF; CDR3 DNA: TGTGCCAGCAGTCAAGAGACTAGCGTCAAGACCCAGTACTTC
V gene: TRBV4-2; clone size: once; J gene: TRBJ2-1; D gene: TRBD2; CDR3 protein: CASSLPLAGEDNEQFF; CDR3 DNA: TGTGCCAGCAGCCTACCACTAGCGGGAGAAGACAATGAGCAGTTCTTC
V gene: TRBV7-9; clone size: NA; J gene: TRBJ2-5; D gene: TRBD1; CDR3 protein: CASSPPTGGETQYF; CDR3 DNA: TGTGCCAGCAGCCCGCCCACAGGGGGAGAGACCCAGTACTTC
V gene: TRBV5-5; clone size: NA; J gene: TRBJ1-2; D gene: TRBD1; CDR3 protein: CASTQGATRDYGYTF; CDR3 DNA: TGTGCCAGCACCCAGGGGGCCACGAGGGACTATGGCTACACCTTC
V gene: TRBV10-3; clone size: NA; J gene: TRBJ2-1; D gene: NA; CDR3 protein: CAISESDKGVYNEQFF; CDR3 DNA: TGTGCCATCAGTGAGTCGGATAAGGGGGTCTACAATGAGCAGTTCTTC
V gene: TRBV6-5; clone size: NA; J gene: TRBJ1-2; D gene: NA; CDR3 protein: CASSLWGVGYTF; CDR3 DNA: TGTGCCAGCAGCCTTTGGGGGGTAGGCTACACCTTC
V gene: TRBV10-3; clone size: NA; J gene: TRBJ2-7; D gene: TRBD2; CDR3 protein: CAISESTLAGAYEQYF; CDR3 DNA: TGTGCCATCAGTGAGTCGACACTAGCGGGAGCCTACGAGCAGTACTTC
V gene: TRBV6-5; clone size: NA; J gene: TRBJ2-7; D gene: TRBD2; CDR3 protein: CASSYGTSGLYEQYF; CDR3 DNA: TGTGCCAGCAGTTACGGGACTAGCGGCCTTTACGAGCAGTACTTC
V gene: TRBV13; clone size: NA; J gene: TRBJ2-1; D gene: TRBD2; CDR3 protein: CASSLGTSSEQFF; CDR3 DNA: TGTGCCAGCAGCTTAGGGACTAGCAGTGAGCAGTTCTTC
V gene: TRBV5-4; clone size: NA; J gene: TRBJ1-1; D gene: TRBD1; CDR3 protein: CASSRPTGTGVAGTEAFF; CDR3 DNA: TGTGCCAGCAGTCGCCCAACCGGGACAGGGGTCGCGGGCACTGAAGCTTTCTTT
V gene: TRBV30; clone size: NA; J gene: TRBJ2-7; D gene: TRBD2; CDR3 protein: CARDGASGSYEQYF; CDR3 DNA: TGTGCCCGTGACGGGGCTAGCGGGAGTTACGAGCAGTACTTC
V gene: TRBV7-8; clone size: NA; J gene: TRBJ2-2; D gene: TRBD1; CDR3 protein: CASSSEQGANTGELFF; CDR3 DNA: TGTGCCAGCAGCTCGGAACAGGGGGCGAACACCGGGGAGCTGTTTTTT
V gene: TRBV11-2; clone size: NA; J gene: TRBJ2-6; D gene: NA; CDR3 protein: CASSLELSSGANVLTF; CDR3 DNA: TGTGCCAGCAGCTTAGAGCTGAGCTCTGGGGCCAACGTCCTGACTTTC
V gene: TRBV28; clone size: NA; J gene: TRBJ2-5; D gene: NA; CDR3 protein: CASSPPGWKRETQYF; CDR3 DNA: TGTGCCAGCAGTCCCCCCGGGTGGAAACGGGAGACCCAGTACTTC
V gene: TRBV28; clone size: once; J gene: TRBJ1-5; D gene: NA; CDR3 protein: CASSLAGEQPQHF; CDR3 DNA: TGTGCCAGCAGTTTGGCAGGGGAACAGCCCCAGCATTTT